This T cell receptor beta chain was profiled in a study of PD-1 blockade in classical Hodgkin lymphoma. Broader study findings: Reasons behind the repertoire differences stay unclear, perhaps disease activity or earlier therapy. A significant rise in TCR diversity was seen by C4D1 for CD4+ cells but not for CD8+ cells. In newly diagnosed patients, baseline TCR diversity was reportedly below that of healthy donors. Lower baseline TCR diversity marked trial partial responders and progressors.

Concerning this clone: Its antigen is unidentified.

TCRdb's copy holds only in-frame clones and misses some; the assay was immunoSEQ multiplex PCR. The data contain 75,000 to 100,000 clones, roughly 80% of them singletons. V was clipped by 1 base and J by 16 bases; unmatched bases: 10. Germline CDR1 reads LNHDA; CDR2 reads SQIVND (reference sequence). This CDR3 region has 13 residues. Brentuximab vedotin exposure varied among the patients, all of whom had relapsed after autologous stem cell transplantation. This specimen consisted of peripheral blood mononuclear cells (PBMCs), obtained before the second cycle of nivolumab. The chain combines TRBV19 with TRBJ2-1, with 7 bases aligning to TRBD2. The TCR comes from a human donor with classical Hodgkin lymphoma. The chain's CDR3 is CASSIGGGVGDFF. The CDR3 DNA follows: TGTGCCAGTAGTATAGGGGGGGGTGTGGGAGATTTCTTC.